This T cell receptor beta chain is from a study of blood T cell repertoires in COVID-19. Libraries were prepared by immunoSEQ multiplex PCR; TCRdb keeps only in-frame clonotypes and omits some of them. This table has 150,000 to 200,000 clones, 65% to 90% appearing once. Assignments of participants to cohorts depended upon their own reported clinical history. The CDR3 has 19 residues. In germline, CDR1 is SGHAT, CDR2 FQNNGV. V dropped 1 base and J dropped 5; count of bases not matched to a gene: 11. The genes are TRBV11-2 and TRBJ2-3, with 14 bases lining up with TRBD2. The clonotype originates from a woman aged 55-75 years with acute COVID-19. Specimen: PBMCs or T cells enriched from blood (not recorded which). The CDR3 DNA reads TGTGCCAGCAGCTTAGTTGCTCCGGGACTAGCGGGAGATCGAGATACGCAGTATTTT. It yields the protein CASSLVAPGLAGDRDTQYF.